A selection of T cell receptor beta chains follows, all from one sample in a study of T-cell reconstitution after alpha-beta-depleted transplantation in children. TCRdb reanalysed the PCR reads using MiXCR and keeps one entry per CDR3 protein. In the table there are around 580,000 distinct CDR3 sequences, 27% of which are singletons. Sample: PBMCs, taken before TCRalphabeta/CD19-depleted stem cell transplant. The source is a boy less than two years old with Wiskott-Aldrich syndrome, due to receive a stem cell transplant. Each CDR3 is given with its conserved first and last residue. D genes are given only for firm matches. Not every row has a clone size; where given, it reads once, few, many or a size class.

TRBJ1-1 TRBV4-2 - 14 TRBD1 CASSQAGGGTEAFF TGTGCCAGCAGCCAGGCAGGGGGGGGCACTGAAGCTTTCTTT
TRBJ2-5 TRBV14 few 14 - CASSQIDSQETQYF TGTGCCAGCAGCCAAATCGACAGCCAAGAGACCCAGTACTTC
TRBJ2-7 TRBV20-1 few 15 TRBD2 CSAKGSGRGGGEQYF TGCAGTGCTAAGGGTAGCGGGAGAGGGGGTGGGGAGCAGTACTTC
TRBJ2-3 TRBV6-6 few 16 TRBD2 CATRGGAGAGTDTQYF TGTGCCACACGCGGCGGGGCGGGAGCGGGCACAGATACGCAGTATTTT
TRBJ1-4 TRBV25-1 few 15 - CASSPPGHAFEKLFF TGTGCCAGTTCACCGCCGGGACACGCGTTTGAAAAACTGTTTTTT
TRBJ2-2 TRBV7-2 - 16 TRBD1 CATRADRTGGTGELFF TGTGCCACCAGGGCAGATCGGACAGGGGGAACCGGGGAGCTGTTTTTT
TRBJ2-1 TRBV24-1 few 12 - CATSDLIDEQFF TGTGCCACCAGTGATTTAATCGATGAGCAGTTCTTC
TRBJ1-4 TRBV5-1 - 14 - CASRRGHPNEKLFF TGCGCCAGCAGGAGGGGCCACCCTAATGAAAAACTGTTTTTT
TRBJ2-7 TRBV20-1 - 13 TRBD1 CSAPWTGGNEQYF TGCAGTGCTCCCTGGACAGGGGGTAACGAGCAGTACTTC
TRBJ2-1 TRBV6-2/TRBV6-3 - 19 - CASSYRLATRRSSYNEQFF TGTGCCAGCAGTTATAGGCTAGCGACCAGAAGGAGCTCCTACAATGAGCAGTTCTTC
TRBJ2-7 TRBV11-2 few 16 - CASSPRRFKSDYEQYF TGTGCCAGCAGCCCGAGGCGATTTAAATCTGACTACGAGCAGTACTTC
TRBJ2-5 TRBV21-1 few 14 - CASSIRITGETQYF TGTGCCAGCAGCATCCGGATCACCGGGGAGACCCAGTACTTC
TRBJ2-7 TRBV5-1 - 15 - CASSLAPGTIYEQYF TGCGCCAGCAGCTTGGCCCCAGGAACAATCTACGAGCAGTACTTC
TRBJ2-1 TRBV20-1 few 15 - CSAPGGILRRNEQFF TGCAGTGCTCCAGGTGGGATCCTTAGAAGAAATGAGCAGTTCTTC
TRBJ2-3 TRBV11-2 few 15 - CASSPLHGNTDTQYF TGTGCCAGCAGCCCGCTTCATGGAAACACAGATACGCAGTATTTT
TRBJ2-4 TRBV7-2 once 12 - CASSLDDSIQYF TGTGCCAGCAGCTTAGATGACTCGATTCAGTACTTC
TRBJ2-4 TRBV20-1 few 16 - CSARDLGSRAKNIQYF TGCAGTGCTAGAGATCTAGGATCGAGGGCCAAAAACATTCAGTACTTC
TRBJ1-5 TRBV6-1 - 15 TRBD1 CASSELTGRAQPQHF TGTGCCAGCAGTGAATTGACAGGGAGAGCTCAGCCCCAGCATTTT
TRBJ1-1 TRBV5-1 - 13 TRBD1 CASSWDRETEAFF TGCGCCAGCAGCTGGGACAGGGAAACTGAAGCTTTCTTT
TRBJ2-1 TRBV10-3 few 14 - CAISKGGLNNEQFF TGTGCCATCAGTAAAGGGGGACTTAACAATGAGCAGTTCTTC
TRBJ2-3 TRBV5-1 many 16 - CASSLNPGQYTDTQYF TGCGCCAGCAGCTTGAATCCGGGCCAGTACACAGATACGCAGTATTTT
TRBJ2-7 TRBV7-3 - 11 TRBD2 CARGGDYEQYF TGTGCCAGGGGGGGGGACTACGAGCAGTACTTC
TRBJ2-2 TRBV3-1 few 17 TRBD2 CASSQDTRAGVPGELFF TGTGCCAGCAGCCAAGACACTAGGGCGGGAGTTCCCGGGGAGCTGTTTTTT
TRBJ1-3 TRBV7-9 - 15 - CASSLGGPILNTIYF TGTGCCAGCAGCTTGGGGGGCCCAATCTTAAACACCATATATTTT
TRBJ1-3 TRBV20-1 few 13 - CSARPISGNTIYF TGCAGTGCTAGACCTATCTCTGGAAACACCATATATTTT
TRBJ2-5 TRBV29-1 few 13 - CSVEDSGQETQYF TGCAGCGTAGAGGACAGCGGCCAAGAGACCCAGTACTTC
TRBJ2-1 TRBV4-1 - 19 TRBD1 CASSQDLVPGQGAYNEQFF TGCGCCAGCAGCCAAGATCTTGTCCCGGGACAGGGGGCCTACAATGAGCAGTTCTTC
TRBJ1-2 TRBV21-1 - 16 - CASSKYGGRENYGYTF TGTGCCAGCAGCAAATACGGGGGCAGGGAGAACTATGGCTACACCTTC
TRBJ2-7 TRBV7-2 - 15 TRBD1 CASSRLGTGSYEQYF TGTGCCAGCAGCCGACTCGGGACAGGGTCATACGAGCAGTACTTC
TRBJ2-5 TRBV12-3/TRBV12-4 - 14 TRBD1 CASSFWDRQETQYF TGTGCCAGCAGTTTCTGGGACAGGCAAGAGACCCAGTACTTC
TRBJ2-3 TRBV3-1 - 18 TRBD2 CASSPLPRLAGGADTQYF TGTGCCAGCAGCCCGCTTCCAAGACTAGCGGGAGGAGCAGATACGCAGTATTTT
TRBJ2-6 TRBV11-2 - 19 - CASSLFPGTPIPGANVLTF TGTGCCAGCAGCTTGTTTCCAGGGACACCAATACCTGGGGCCAACGTCCTGACTTTC
TRBJ1-3 TRBV7-8 - 20 TRBD1 CASSLGFFWDRENSGNTIYF TGTGCCAGCAGCTTAGGTTTCTTCTGGGACAGAGAAAACTCTGGAAACACCATATATTTT
TRBJ2-7 TRBV12-3/TRBV12-4 - 17 TRBD2 CASSLTPHRGRMYEQYF TGTGCCAGCAGTTTAACCCCTCATCGCGGGAGGATGTACGAGCAGTACTTC
TRBJ2-7 TRBV5-1 few 13 - CASSTGTPYEQYF TGCGCCAGCAGCACAGGGACCCCCTACGAGCAGTACTTC
TRBJ2-1 TRBV27 - 15 TRBD2 CASSFDLAGYNEQFF TGTGCCAGCAGTTTTGACCTAGCGGGCTACAATGAGCAGTTCTTC
TRBJ2-6 TRBV5-1 few 15 - CASSLIRARANVLTF TGCGCCAGCAGCTTGATAAGGGCTAGGGCCAACGTCCTGACTTTC
TRBJ2-3 TRBV27 few 14 - CASSWGGYTDTQYF TGTGCCAGCAGCTGGGGCGGGTACACAGATACGCAGTATTTT
TRBJ2-3 TRBV5-1 - 13 TRBD2 CATSSGISDTQYF TGCGCCACCTCTAGCGGGATCTCAGATACGCAGTATTTT
TRBJ1-1 TRBV20-1 - 12 - CSARTGPTEAFF TGCAGTGCTCGTACAGGGCCCACTGAAGCTTTCTTT
TRBJ2-4 TRBV6-7 - 18 TRBD1 CASSFGQGAFIAKNIQYF TGTGCCAGCAGTTTCGGACAGGGGGCGTTCATAGCCAAAAACATTCAGTACTTC
TRBJ1-6 TRBV9 few 14 - CASSVGADHSPLHF TGTGCCAGCAGCGTAGGCGCAGACCATTCACCCCTCCACTTT
TRBJ2-3 TRBV20-1 few 15 - CSARDLFDYTDTQYF TGCAGTGCTAGAGATCTCTTCGACTACACAGATACGCAGTATTTT
TRBJ2-1 TRBV12-3/TRBV12-4 - 16 - CASSLRLGGSYNEQFF TGTGCCAGCAGTCTCCGGTTAGGAGGCTCCTACAATGAGCAGTTCTTC
TRBJ1-1 TRBV7-2 - 13 - CASSSTAWSEAFF TGTGCCAGCAGCTCCACCGCTTGGTCTGAAGCTTTCTTT
TRBJ2-7 TRBV27 few 15 TRBD1 CASSSNRGRVYEQYF TGTGCCAGCAGTTCCAACAGGGGGCGCGTTTACGAGCAGTACTTC
TRBJ2-7 TRBV27 - 15 TRBD2 CASSLKSGRYYEQYF TGTGCCAGCAGTTTAAAGAGCGGGAGGTACTACGAGCAGTACTTC
TRBJ1-2 TRBV12-3/TRBV12-4 - 14 TRBD1 CASSGPGGGAGYTF TGTGCCAGCAGCGGCCCGGGAGGGGGCGCAGGCTACACCTTC
TRBJ1-1 TRBV5-1 - 17 TRBD1 CASSSTTGGRLNTEAFF TGCGCCAGCAGCTCGACGACAGGGGGTAGGCTGAACACTGAAGCTTTCTTT
TRBJ2-5 TRBV12-3/TRBV12-4 - 15 - CASSFSGTGQETQYF TGTGCCAGCAGTTTTAGCGGGACAGGCCAAGAGACCCAGTACTTC
TRBJ2-3 TRBV27 few 15 - CASSYSGSSTDTQYF TGTGCCAGCAGTTATAGCGGTTCTAGCACAGATACGCAGTATTTT
TRBJ2-7 TRBV5-1 - 14 TRBD2 CASSATSGSNEQYF TGCGCCAGCAGCGCGACTAGCGGGAGTAACGAGCAGTACTTC
TRBJ2-7 TRBV28 few 13 - CASTWRASYEQYF TGTGCCAGCACTTGGCGGGCCTCCTACGAGCAGTACTTC
TRBJ2-3 TRBV6-5 - 17 TRBD2 CASSYFLLAVNTDTQYF TGTGCCAGCAGTTACTTCCTACTAGCGGTGAACACAGATACGCAGTATTTT